These 14 T cell receptor beta chains were all obtained from the same sample, sequenced in a study of blood T cell repertoires in COVID-19 (dated by TCRdb to about 2020). The library was obtained by the immunoSEQ multiplex PCR assay. What TCRdb holds here is the immuneACCESS table cut down to in-frame rearrangements. Part of the clones is not present; checked against another copy, under half of the missing clones reflect an unresolved V gene, and the others are unexplained. The sample has 230,000 or so clones on record, roughly 89% of them singletons. The ten largest make up roughly 4.8% of the sample. The sample consisted of peripheral blood. All receptors come from a woman between 40 and 50 years old who had recovered from COVID-19.

This rearrangement joins TRBV11-3 to TRBJ1-3; D is uncertain. Per germline, CDR1 SGHNT and CDR2 YENEEA. The CDR3 consists of 15 residues. V dropped 0 bases and J dropped 0 bases, with 6 bases sitting between them. CDR3 in amino acids: CASSLEGSSGNTIYF. The CDR3 DNA follows: TGTGCCAGCAGCTTAGAGGGCAGCTCTGGAAACACCATATATTTT.

The rearrangement links TRBV19 to TRBJ2-5, with TRBD1 identical over 9 bases. The V segment lost 8 bases and the J segment 5 bases; nucleotides outside the gene matches: 12. CDR3 length: 15 amino acids. CDR1 is LNHDA and CDR2 is SQIVND in the germline V gene (reference sequence). Here the CDR3 reads CASSNQHRGRETQYF. The CDR3 DNA sequence: TGTGCCAGTTCGAATCAGCACAGGGGGCGGGAGACCCAGTACTTC.

The chain has TRBV6-5 and TRBJ1-5; no reliable D call. Looked up from germline, CDR1 is MNHEY and CDR2 is SVGAGI. The germline V and J ends were trimmed by 3 bases and 0 bases, with 9 bases remaining between them. The CDR3 spans 15 residues. The CDR3 DNA sequence: TGTGCCAGCAGTTATCGGGGAGATAGCAATCAGCCCCAGCATTTT. This encodes CASSYRGDSNQPQHF.

This CDR3 is CASSQIEEKLFF. CDR3 DNA: TGTGCCAGCAGCCAAATTGAGGAAAAACTGTTTTTT. J is TRBJ1-4 and V is TRBV3-1 (or the pseudogene TRBV3-2); D not resolved. Germline V gene lookup returns CDR1 LGHDT and CDR2 YNNKEL (reference sequence). The CDR3 length is 12 residues. Trimming shortened V by 2 bases and J by 8 bases, and 6 bases separated the two germline ends.

V is TRBV28 and J is TRBJ2-7, with TRBD1 matching over 7 bases. There are 15 residues in the CDR3. The V gene end was trimmed by 2 bases and the J gene end by 0 bases; junction bases not matched to a gene: 4. CDR1 and CDR2 from the germline V gene are MDHEN and SYDVKM. CDR3 sequence (DNA): TGTGCCAGCAGTTTAGGACAGGTTAGCTCCTACGAGCAGTACTTC. This translates into CASSLGQVSSYEQYF.

The V and J genes are TRBV6-6 and TRBJ1-3; the match to TRBD1 covers 8 bases. Germline loops: CDR1 MNHNY, CDR2 SVGAGI (reference sequence). The CDR3 is made up of 13 amino acids. The V gene end was trimmed by 6 bases and the J gene end by 5 bases; junction bases not matched to a gene: 3. The CDR3 DNA follows: TGTGCCAGCAGCGACAGGGGACGAAACACCATATATTTT. Its protein is CASSDRGRNTIYF.

The gene calls are TRBV3-1 (or the pseudogene TRBV3-2) and TRBJ2-3, with 12 bases matching TRBD1. V shed 4 bases, J shed 3 bases, and the junction held 8 bases outside the gene matches. Germline V CDR1 and CDR2: LGHDT, YNNKEL (reference sequence). The CDR3 has 17 residues. For the CDR3, the DNA is TGTGCCAGCAGCCGCATTGCGGGACAGGGGGCAACAGATACGCAGTATTTT. Protein: CASSRIAGQGATDTQYF.

This chain connects TRBV4-1 to TRBJ1-2; 8 bases match TRBD1. The trim removed 4 bases at V and 0 bases at J, leaving 13 bases unmatched. The CDR3 has 18 amino acids. Germline CDR1 MGHRA, CDR2 YSYEKL. The CDR3 loop reads CASSPTMDRVIPNYGYTF. CDR3 bases: TGCGCCAGCAGCCCTACTATGGACAGGGTGATTCCTAACTATGGCTACACCTTC.

This clone was seen a single time. The chain uses TRBV11-2 and TRBJ2-1, with 11 bases matching TRBD2. The length of the CDR3 is 15 residues. CDR1 is SGHAT and CDR2 is FQNNGV in the germline V gene. V gave up 5 bases and J gave up 9 bases; unmatched junction bases: 9. CDR3: CASSPVAGGLSEQFF. The CDR3 DNA is TGTGCCAGCAGCCCTGTAGCGGGGGGGCTAAGTGAGCAGTTCTTC.

V and J are TRBV7-9 and TRBJ1-1, with D perhaps matching TRBD1 (5 bases). Trimming shortened V by 3 bases and J by 5 bases, and 13 bases separated the two germline ends. This CDR3 has 14 residues. CDR1 SEHNR and CDR2 FQNEAQ come from the germline V gene (reference sequence). Here the CDR3 reads CASSFQSGITEAFF. The CDR3 region has the DNA TGTGCCAGCAGCTTCCAATCAGGGATAACTGAAGCTTTCTTT.

The gene calls are TRBV27 and TRBJ2-2; 7 bases line up with TRBD2. The CDR3 covers 12 residues. The ends lost 8 bases at V and 7 bases at J; junction bases unmatched: 4. Germline loops: CDR1 MNHEY, CDR2 SMNVEV (reference sequence). The chain's CDR3 is CASLGRVGELFF. CDR3 bases: TGTGCCAGCCTAGGGAGGGTCGGGGAGCTGTTTTTT.

This sequence joins TRBV4-3 and TRBJ2-3; D is unresolved. V lost 1 base, J lost 1 base, and 3 bases lay in between. Germline loops: CDR1 LGHNA, CDR2 YSLEER. The CDR3 spans 13 residues. Here the CDR3 reads CASSQVGTDTQYF. The CDR3 coding sequence is TGCGCCAGCAGCCAAGTAGGCACAGATACGCAGTATTTT.

V gene TRBV3-1 (or the pseudogene TRBV3-2) combines with J gene TRBJ1-3; unclear D gene. The CDR3 contains 14 residues. The V and J ends lost 4 bases and 6 bases respectively, with 13 bases between them. CDR1 and CDR2 from the germline V gene are LGHDT and YNNKEL (reference sequence). This CDR3 reads CASSPSAAANTIYF. CDR3 coding DNA: TGTGCCAGCAGCCCGTCAGCGGCCGCAAACACCATATATTTT.

This clone was seen just once. V usage is TRBV7-3 and J usage is TRBJ2-7; perhaps TRBD1 as D (6 bases). The germline V gene has CDR1 SGHTA and CDR2 FQGTGA. Trimming pared 3 bases from V and 2 bases from J, leaving 14 bases between. The CDR3 spans 15 residues. The CDR3 region has the DNA TGTGCCAGCAGCTTGTTGGGGGCGATCCCCTACGAGCAGTACTTC. Translated: CASSLLGAIPYEQYF. The whole variable domain, filled in from reference TRBV7-3 and TRBJ2-7, reads GAGVSQTPSNKVTEKGKYVELRCDPISGHTALYWYRQSLGQGPEFLIYFQGTGAADDSGLPNDRFFAVRPEGSVSTLKIQRTERGDSAVYLCASSLLGAIPYEQYFGPGTRLTVT.